The 18 T cell receptor beta chains presented below share a single source sample, sequenced in a study of blood T cell repertoires in COVID-19. TCRdb's table, derived via immunoSEQ multiplex PCR, lists solely in-frame clones and lacks some. The data show 100,000 to 150,000 clones, roughly 88% seen once. Sequenced input: peripheral blood. Every receptor here comes from a man aged 50 to 60 with acute or convalescent COVID-19.

This chain uses TRBV11-2 with TRBJ2-1, with 9 bases fitting TRBD2. Germline-derived CDR1 and CDR2 are SGHAT and FQNNGV. This CDR3 comprises 15 residues. The ends lost 3 bases at V and 4 bases at J; junction bases unmatched: 4. The CDR3 sequence: CASSFLAGAYNEQFF. DNA of the CDR3: TGTGCCAGCAGCTTCTTAGCGGGAGCTTACAATGAGCAGTTCTTC.

This clone was seen a handful of times. This chain uses TRBV5-6 with TRBJ1-2; tentatively, D is TRBD1 (5 bases). The germline V gene has CDR1 SGHDT and CDR2 YYEEEE. This CDR3 comprises 15 residues. Trimming took off 0 bases at V and 2 bases at J, with 11 bases between the two ends. The CDR3 nucleotides are TGTGCCAGCAGCTTGGAAGAGGGGAGGAACTATGGCTACACCTTC. Encoded protein: CASSLEEGRNYGYTF.

The V and J genes are TRBV20-1 and TRBJ2-5, with TRBD1 matching over 8 bases. Per germline, CDR1 DFQATT and CDR2 SNEGSKA (reference sequence). V trimming: 3 bases; J trimming: 3 bases; junction bases outside the gene matches: 9. This CDR3 is built from 15 residues. In nucleotides, the CDR3 is TGCAGTGCTAGTTTGACAGGGGTTGGGGAAGAGACCCAGTACTTC. It codes for CSASLTGVGEETQYF.

This CDR3 is CASRGESSYNSPLHF. The CDR3 DNA is TGCGCCAGCAGAGGGGAAAGCTCCTATAATTCACCCCTCCACTTT. This chain joins TRBV10-2 and TRBJ1-6; tentative D call: TRBD1 (5 bases). Trimming cost V 6 bases and J 0 bases, with 9 bases left between them. CDR3 size: 15 residues. Germline CDR1 and CDR2: WSHSY and SAAADI.

This clone was picked up one time. The CDR3 is CASSHSGGGNTEAFF. The CDR3 bases are TGTGCCAGCAGCCATAGTGGGGGAGGGAATACTGAAGCTTTCTTT. The chain combines TRBV3-1 (or the pseudogene TRBV3-2) with TRBJ1-1, with D perhaps TRBD1 (5 bases). Germline CDR1 LGHDT, CDR2 YNNKEL (reference sequence). The CDR3 is made up of 15 amino acids. Trimming removed 3 bases at V and 5 bases at J, with 16 bases between.

The V and J genes are TRBV27 and TRBJ1-5; no definite D call. This CDR3 contains 13 residues. CDR1 and CDR2 (germline): MNHEY, SMNVEV (reference sequence). Trimming took off 2 bases at V and 7 bases at J, with 9 bases between the two ends. CDR3 nucleotide sequence: TGTGCCAGCAGTTTAGGCCCCTGGCAGCCCCAGCATTTT. Translated: CASSLGPWQPQHF.

The V call is TRBV27, the J call TRBJ2-3; TRBD1 matches 11 bases. From germline, CDR1 is MNHEY and CDR2 SMNVEV (reference sequence). The CDR3 totals 15 residues. J was trimmed by 6 bases and V by 2 bases; bases with no gene match: 4. The CDR3 DNA reads TGTGCCAGCAGTTTAGGCCGGACAGGGGGCGATACGCAGTATTTT. Protein sequence: CASSLGRTGGDTQYF.

The chain is built from TRBV6-1 and TRBJ2-2; TRBD2 matches 7 bases. CDR1 MNHNS and CDR2 SASEGT come from the germline V gene. J lost 5 bases, V lost 2 bases, and 5 bases had no gene match. The CDR3 is made up of 15 amino acids. CDR3 residues: CASSEQRGFTGELFF. CDR3 coding DNA: TGTGCCAGCAGTGAACAGCGGGGATTTACCGGGGAGCTGTTTTTT.

The chain uses TRBV29-1 and TRBJ1-4; D not certain. Germline-derived CDR1 and CDR2 are SQVTM and ANQGSEA. CDR3 length: 15 amino acids. V gave up 0 bases and J gave up 0 bases, with 8 bases separating them. CDR3 protein: CSVEDGGSTNEKLFF. The CDR3 DNA reads TGCAGCGTTGAAGATGGCGGTTCAACTAATGAAAAACTGTTTTTT.

The chain has TRBV20-1 and TRBJ2-5, with 11 nucleotides matching TRBD1. V was clipped by 3 bases and J by 4 bases; unmatched bases: 7. Germline V gene data show CDR1 as DFQATT and CDR2 as SNEGSKA (reference sequence). This CDR3 is 15 amino acids long. This chain's CDR3 is CSASLGTGGGETQYF. The CDR3 DNA reads as TGCAGTGCTAGTCTCGGGACAGGGGGTGGAGAGACCCAGTACTTC.

This clone was counted between two and nine times. The V and J genes are TRBV18 and TRBJ2-7; tentative D call: TRBD2 (6 bases). Trimming pared 6 bases from V and 2 bases from J, leaving 14 bases between. The CDR3 contains 14 residues. Germline CDR1 is KGHSH and CDR2 is LQKENI. The CDR3 reads CASSVGGEAYEQYF. CDR3 sequence (DNA): TGTGCCAGCTCGGTGGGTGGGGAGGCCTACGAGCAGTACTTC.

V is TRBV10-3 and J is TRBJ2-3; D perhaps matches TRBD1 (6 bases). V was clipped by 6 bases and J by 1 base, with 17 bases between them. The CDR3 runs to 16 residues. Germline V gene sequence: CDR1 ENHRY, CDR2 SYGVKD. CDR3 sequence: CAIRDPQGHRTDTQYF. CDR3 nucleotides: TGTGCCATCAGGGACCCACAGGGCCACCGCACAGATACGCAGTATTTT.

This clone was observed a handful of times. The V and J genes are TRBV2 and TRBJ1-6; D is possibly TRBD1 (6 bases). The V end lost 10 bases, the J end lost 6 bases, and 13 bases lay between the germline ends. This CDR3 region has 13 residues. The germline CDR1 and CDR2 sequences are SNHLY and FYNNEI. This CDR3 is CATRTVINSPLHF. The CDR3 DNA reads as TGTGCCACTAGGACAGTAATTAATTCACCCCTCCACTTT.

The CDR3 nucleotides read TGTGCCAGCAGCCAACCAGGACAGGGCTACGAGCAGTACTTC. Translating it yields CASSQPGQGYEQYF. This chain links TRBV3-1 (or the pseudogene TRBV3-2) with TRBJ2-7; 8 bases agree with TRBD1. This CDR3 region has 14 residues. CDR1 and CDR2 (germline): LGHDT, YNNKEL (reference sequence). Unmatched junction bases numbered 3, after V lost 2 bases and J lost 3 bases.

This chain links TRBV3-1 (or the pseudogene TRBV3-2) with TRBJ2-1; D is perhaps TRBD2 (5 bases). Germline V CDR1 and CDR2: LGHDT, YNNKEL (reference sequence). The CDR3 totals 16 residues. Trimming shortened V by 0 bases and J by 6 bases, and 15 bases separated the two germline ends. This CDR3 reads CASSQDSSARGNEQFF. In nucleotides, the CDR3 is TGTGCCAGCAGCCAAGATTCGTCCGCCCGGGGCAATGAGCAGTTCTTC.

V usage is TRBV27 and J usage is TRBJ2-1; tentative D call: TRBD2 (6 bases). Trimming removed 3 bases at V and 8 bases at J, with 17 bases between. Germline V gene data show CDR1 as MNHEY and CDR2 as SMNVEV (reference sequence). CDR3 size: 15 residues. CDR3 sequence: CASSLVGGPGDEQFF. The DNA for the CDR3 is TGTGCCAGCAGTTTGGTTGGAGGGCCTGGCGATGAGCAGTTCTTC.

The V call is TRBV21-1, the J call TRBJ1-1; the table names TRBD1, a call not compared with the DNA. TRBV21-1 is assigned pseudogene status. The CDR3 covers 16 residues. The CDR3 sequence: CASSNESHNLNTEAFF. In DNA, the CDR3 is TGTGCCAGCAGCAATGAAAGTCACAATTTGAACACTGAAGCTTTCTTT.

For the CDR3, the DNA is TGCAGCGACGGACTAGCGCAAGAGACCCAGTACTTC. Translation: CSDGLAQETQYF. The rearrangement uses TRBV29-1 and TRBJ2-5; TRBD2 matches at 9 bases. The CDR3 is made up of 12 amino acids. The trim removed 7 bases at V and 2 bases at J, leaving 2 bases unmatched. CDR1 is SQVTM, CDR2 ANQGSEA, per germline.